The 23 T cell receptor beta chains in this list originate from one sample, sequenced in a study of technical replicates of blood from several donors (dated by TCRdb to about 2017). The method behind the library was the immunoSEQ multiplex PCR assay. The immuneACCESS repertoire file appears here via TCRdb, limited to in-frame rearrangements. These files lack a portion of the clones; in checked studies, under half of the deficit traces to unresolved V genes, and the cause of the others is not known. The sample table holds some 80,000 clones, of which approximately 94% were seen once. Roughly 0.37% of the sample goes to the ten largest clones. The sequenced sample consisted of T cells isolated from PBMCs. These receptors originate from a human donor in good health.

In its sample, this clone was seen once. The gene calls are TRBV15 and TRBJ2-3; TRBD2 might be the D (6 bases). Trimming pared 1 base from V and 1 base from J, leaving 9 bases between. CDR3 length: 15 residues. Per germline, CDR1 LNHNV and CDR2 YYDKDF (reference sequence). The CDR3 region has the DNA TGTGCCACCAGCAGAGTTAGCGGAGGCACAGATACGCAGTATTTT. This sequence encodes CATSRVSGGTDTQYF.

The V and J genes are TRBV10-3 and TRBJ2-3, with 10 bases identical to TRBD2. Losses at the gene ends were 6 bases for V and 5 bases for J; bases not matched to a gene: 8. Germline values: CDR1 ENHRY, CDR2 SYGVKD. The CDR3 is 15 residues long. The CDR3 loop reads CAIRAAGGPGDTQYF. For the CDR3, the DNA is TGTGCCATCAGAGCAGCGGGAGGGCCTGGAGATACGCAGTATTTT.

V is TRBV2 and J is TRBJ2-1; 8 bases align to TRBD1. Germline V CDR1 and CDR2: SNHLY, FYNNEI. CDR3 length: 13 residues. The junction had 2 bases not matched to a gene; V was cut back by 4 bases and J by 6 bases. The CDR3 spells CASSGTGSNEQFF. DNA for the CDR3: TGTGCCAGCAGTGGGACAGGGAGCAATGAGCAGTTCTTC.

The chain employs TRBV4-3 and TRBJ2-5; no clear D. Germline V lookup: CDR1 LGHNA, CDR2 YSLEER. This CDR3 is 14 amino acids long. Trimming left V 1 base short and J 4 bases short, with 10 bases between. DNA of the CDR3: TGCGCCAGCAGCCAAGGGCTGTCGGGAGAGACCCAGTACTTC. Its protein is CASSQGLSGETQYF.

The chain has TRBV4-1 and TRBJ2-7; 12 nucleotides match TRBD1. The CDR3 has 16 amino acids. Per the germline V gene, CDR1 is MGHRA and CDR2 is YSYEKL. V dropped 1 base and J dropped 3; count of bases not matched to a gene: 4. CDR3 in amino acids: CASSQAGTGGYYEQYF. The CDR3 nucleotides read TGCGCCAGCAGCCAAGCCGGGACAGGGGGCTACTACGAGCAGTACTTC.

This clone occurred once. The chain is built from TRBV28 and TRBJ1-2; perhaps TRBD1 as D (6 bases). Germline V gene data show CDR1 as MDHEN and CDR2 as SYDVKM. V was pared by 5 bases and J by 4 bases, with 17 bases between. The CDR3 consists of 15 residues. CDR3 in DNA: TGTGCCAGCAGTCTTGATCCAATAGGGGGCTATGGCTACACCTTC. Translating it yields CASSLDPIGGYGYTF.

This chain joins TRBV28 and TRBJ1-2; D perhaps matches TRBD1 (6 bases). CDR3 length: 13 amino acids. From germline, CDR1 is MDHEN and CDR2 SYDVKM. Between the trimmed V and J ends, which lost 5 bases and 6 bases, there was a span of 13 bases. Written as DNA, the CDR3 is TGTGCCAGCAGTATCTCGGACAGAGATGGCTACACCTTC. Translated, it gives CASSISDRDGYTF.

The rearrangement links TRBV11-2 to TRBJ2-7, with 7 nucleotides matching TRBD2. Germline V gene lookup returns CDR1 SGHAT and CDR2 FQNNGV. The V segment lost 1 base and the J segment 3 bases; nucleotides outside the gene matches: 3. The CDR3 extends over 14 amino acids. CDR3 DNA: TGTGCCAGCAGCTTAGGACTAGCCGGCTACGAGCAGTACTTC. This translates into CASSLGLAGYEQYF.

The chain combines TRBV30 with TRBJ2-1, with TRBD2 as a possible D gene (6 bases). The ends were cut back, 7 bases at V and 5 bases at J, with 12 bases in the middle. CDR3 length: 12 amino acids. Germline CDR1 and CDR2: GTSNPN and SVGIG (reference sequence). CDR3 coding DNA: TGTGCCTCCAACGGGGGAGACAATGAGCAGTTCTTC. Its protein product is CASNGGDNEQFF.

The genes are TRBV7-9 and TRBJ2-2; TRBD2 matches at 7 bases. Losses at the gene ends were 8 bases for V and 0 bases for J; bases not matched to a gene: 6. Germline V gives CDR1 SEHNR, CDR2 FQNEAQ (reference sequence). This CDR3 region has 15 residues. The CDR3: CASLWGGPNTGELFF. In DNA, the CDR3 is TGTGCCAGCCTGTGGGGGGGACCGAACACCGGGGAGCTGTTTTTT. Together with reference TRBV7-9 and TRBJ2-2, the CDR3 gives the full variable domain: DTGVSQNPRHKITKRGQNVTFRCDPISEHNRLYWYRQTLGQGPEFLTYFQNEAQLEKSRLLSDRFSAERPKGSFSTLEIQRTEQGDSAMYLCASLWGGPNTGELFFGEGSRLTVL.

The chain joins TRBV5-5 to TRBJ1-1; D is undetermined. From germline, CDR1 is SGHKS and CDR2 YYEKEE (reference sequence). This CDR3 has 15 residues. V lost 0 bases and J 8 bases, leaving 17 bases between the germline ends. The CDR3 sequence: CASSLASGKATEAFF. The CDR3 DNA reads TGTGCCAGCAGCTTGGCCTCGGGTAAGGCTACCGAAGCTTTCTTT. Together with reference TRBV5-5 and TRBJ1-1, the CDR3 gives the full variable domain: DAGVTQSPTHLIKTRGQQVTLRCSPISGHKSVSWYQQVLGQGPQFIFQYYEKEERGRGNFPDRFSARQFPNYSSELNVNALLLGDSALYLCASSLASGKATEAFFGQGTRLTVV.

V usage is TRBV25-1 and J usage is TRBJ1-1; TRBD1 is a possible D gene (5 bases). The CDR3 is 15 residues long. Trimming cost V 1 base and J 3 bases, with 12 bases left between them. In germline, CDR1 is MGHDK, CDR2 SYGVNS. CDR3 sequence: CASSEWGVRYTEAFF. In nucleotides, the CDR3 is TGTGCCAGCAGTGAATGGGGGGTCAGGTACACTGAAGCTTTCTTT.

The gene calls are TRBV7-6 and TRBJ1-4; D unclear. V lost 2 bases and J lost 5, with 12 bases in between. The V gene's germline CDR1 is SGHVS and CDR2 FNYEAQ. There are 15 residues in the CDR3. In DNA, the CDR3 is TGTGCCAGCAGCTTATTCCGCCACAGAAATGAAAAACTGTTTTTT. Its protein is CASSLFRHRNEKLFF.

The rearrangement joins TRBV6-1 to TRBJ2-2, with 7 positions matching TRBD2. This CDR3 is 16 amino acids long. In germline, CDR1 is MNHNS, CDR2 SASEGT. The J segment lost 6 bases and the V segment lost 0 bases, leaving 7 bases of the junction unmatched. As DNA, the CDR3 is TGTGCCAGCAGTGAAGCGGCTAGCGGACTTGCCGGGGAGCTGTTTTTT. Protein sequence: CASSEAASGLAGELFF.

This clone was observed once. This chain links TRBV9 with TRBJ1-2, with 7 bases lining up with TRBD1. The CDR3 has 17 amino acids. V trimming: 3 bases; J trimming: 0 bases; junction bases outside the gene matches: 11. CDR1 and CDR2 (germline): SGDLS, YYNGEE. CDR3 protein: CASSEAGTDASNYGYTF. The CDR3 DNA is TGTGCCAGCAGCGAGGCCGGGACAGATGCATCTAACTATGGCTACACCTTC.

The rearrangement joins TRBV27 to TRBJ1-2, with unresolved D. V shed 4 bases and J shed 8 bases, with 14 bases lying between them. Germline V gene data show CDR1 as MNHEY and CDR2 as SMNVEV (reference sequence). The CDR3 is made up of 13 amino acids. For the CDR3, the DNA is TGTGCCAGCAGTTCGGACGGAACGGGAGGCTACACCTTC. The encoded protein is CASSSDGTGGYTF.

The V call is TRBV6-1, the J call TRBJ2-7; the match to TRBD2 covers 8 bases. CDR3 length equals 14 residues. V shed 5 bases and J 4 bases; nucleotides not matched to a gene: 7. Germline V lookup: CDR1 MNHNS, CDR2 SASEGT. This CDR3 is CASSSGTSLYEQYF. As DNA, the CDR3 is TGTGCCAGCAGTAGTGGGACTAGTCTATACGAGCAGTACTTC.

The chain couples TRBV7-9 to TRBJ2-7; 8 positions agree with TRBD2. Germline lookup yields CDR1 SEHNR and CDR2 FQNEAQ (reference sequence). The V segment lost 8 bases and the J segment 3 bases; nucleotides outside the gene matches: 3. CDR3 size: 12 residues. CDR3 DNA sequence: TGTGCCAGCGGACTAGCTGGCTACGAGCAGTACTTC. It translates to CASGLAGYEQYF. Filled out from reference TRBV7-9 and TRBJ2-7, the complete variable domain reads DTGVSQNPRHKITKRGQNVTFRCDPISEHNRLYWYRQTLGQGPEFLTYFQNEAQLEKSRLLSDRFSAERPKGSFSTLEIQRTEQGDSAMYLCASGLAGYEQYFGPGTRLTVT.

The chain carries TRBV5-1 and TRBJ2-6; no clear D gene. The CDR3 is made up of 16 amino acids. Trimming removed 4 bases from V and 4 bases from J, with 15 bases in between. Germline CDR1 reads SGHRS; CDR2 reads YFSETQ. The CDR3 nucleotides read TGCGCCAGCAGCATTAACACCCCTCCCGGGGCCAACGTCCTGACTTTC. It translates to CASSINTPPGANVLTF.

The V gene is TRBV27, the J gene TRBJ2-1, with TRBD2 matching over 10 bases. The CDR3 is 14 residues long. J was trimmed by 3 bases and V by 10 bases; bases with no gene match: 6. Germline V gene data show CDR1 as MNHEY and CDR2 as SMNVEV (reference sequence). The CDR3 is CAIASGSDYNEQFF. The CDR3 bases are TGTGCCATCGCTAGCGGGAGCGACTACAATGAGCAGTTCTTC.

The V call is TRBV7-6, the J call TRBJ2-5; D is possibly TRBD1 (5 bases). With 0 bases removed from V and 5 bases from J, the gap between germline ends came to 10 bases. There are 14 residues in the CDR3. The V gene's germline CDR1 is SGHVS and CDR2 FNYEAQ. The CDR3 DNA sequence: TGTGCCAGCAGCTTAGCGGGGCCGGTGGAGACCCAGTACTTC. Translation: CASSLAGPVETQYF.

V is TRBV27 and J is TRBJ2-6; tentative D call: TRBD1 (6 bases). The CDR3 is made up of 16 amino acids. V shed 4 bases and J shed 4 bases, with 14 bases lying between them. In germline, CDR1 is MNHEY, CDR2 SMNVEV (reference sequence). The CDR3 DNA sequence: TGTGCCAGCAGTTCTCTACAGGGCCCCGGGGCCAACGTCCTGACTTTC. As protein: CASSSLQGPGANVLTF.

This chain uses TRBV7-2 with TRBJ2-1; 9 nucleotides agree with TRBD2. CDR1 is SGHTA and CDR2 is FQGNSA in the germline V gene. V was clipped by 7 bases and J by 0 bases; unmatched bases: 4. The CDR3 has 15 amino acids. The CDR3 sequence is CASTRTSASYNEQFF. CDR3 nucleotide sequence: TGTGCCAGCACCAGGACTAGCGCCTCCTACAATGAGCAGTTCTTC.